This entry lists 26 T cell receptor beta chains sequenced from one sample in a study of blood T cell repertoires in COVID-19. This table comes from immunoSEQ multiplex PCR, and its TCRdb copy is limited to in-frame clones, with some not included. The sample yields 35,000 to 45,000 clones, over 65% seen once. Specimen: peripheral blood. All receptors come from a man aged 60 to 69 with active COVID-19.

The V gene is TRBV5-6, the J gene TRBJ2-7, with 8 bases matching TRBD2. V shed 1 base and J 5 bases; nucleotides not matched to a gene: 8. Germline V gives CDR1 SGHDT, CDR2 YYEEEE. This CDR3 region has 15 residues. The CDR3 loop reads CASSLRGLAIHEQYF. CDR3 bases: TGTGCCAGCAGCTTGCGCGGACTAGCTATCCACGAGCAGTACTTC.

This CDR3 reads CASSYWDSGSSYNEQFF. The CDR3, as DNA: TGTGCCAGCAGTTATTGGGATAGCGGGAGCTCCTACAATGAGCAGTTCTTC. The V and J genes are TRBV6-2 or TRBV6-3 and TRBJ2-1, with 9 bases aligning to TRBD2. This CDR3 spans 17 amino acids. Germline-derived CDR1 and CDR2 are MNHEY and SVGEGT. Unmatched junction bases numbered 6, after V lost 3 bases and J lost 0 bases.

This chain joins TRBV28 and TRBJ1-2, with D perhaps matching TRBD1 (5 bases). CDR1 is MDHEN, CDR2 SYDVKM, per germline. The CDR3 loop spans 14 amino acids. Between the trimmed V and J ends, which lost 1 base and 6 bases, there was a span of 12 bases. CDR3 sequence: CASSLSRQQHGYTF. In DNA, the CDR3 is TGTGCCAGCAGTTTATCGAGACAGCAACATGGCTACACCTTC.

This chain links TRBV9 with TRBJ2-3; D perhaps matches TRBD2 (6 bases). The ends were cut back, 3 bases at V and 0 bases at J, with 14 bases in the middle. CDR1 and CDR2 (germline): SGDLS, YYNGEE. The CDR3 spans 16 residues. The CDR3: CASSAERATSTDTQYF. The CDR3 nucleotides are TGTGCCAGCAGCGCGGAGCGGGCAACTAGCACAGATACGCAGTATTTT.

The rearrangement links TRBV3-1 (or the pseudogene TRBV3-2) to TRBJ2-7, with a possible D match to TRBD2 (5 bases). This CDR3 is built from 14 residues. The germline gives CDR1 LGHDT, CDR2 YNNKEL (reference sequence). Trimming took off 4 bases at V and 0 bases at J, with 10 bases between the two ends. The CDR3: CASSPGGRSYEQYF. CDR3 nucleotide sequence: TGTGCCAGCAGCCCGGGCGGGCGCTCCTACGAGCAGTACTTC.

The rearrangement links TRBV10-2 to TRBJ2-1, with TRBD1 matching 8 bases. Trimming took 6 bases from V and 4 from J; bases not matched to a gene: 8. CDR3 length equals 15 residues. Germline V lookup: CDR1 WSHSY, CDR2 SAAADI. The DNA for the CDR3 is TGCGCCAGCAGCGCCGGTGACAGGGGATACAATGAGCAGTTCTTC. Amino acids: CASSAGDRGYNEQFF.

The chain combines TRBV4-2 with TRBJ2-1; D is undetermined. Trimming pared 0 bases from V and 9 bases from J, leaving 6 bases between. This CDR3 has 12 amino acids. The V gene's germline CDR1 is LGHNA and CDR2 YNFKEQ. The chain's CDR3 is CASSQELGEQFF. The CDR3 region has the DNA TGTGCCAGCAGCCAAGAACTCGGTGAGCAGTTCTTC.

The chain carries TRBV9 and TRBJ2-5; D is ambiguous. Between the trimmed V and J ends, which lost 0 bases and 5 bases, there was a span of 11 bases. CDR3 length: 14 residues. CDR1 is SGDLS and CDR2 is YYNGEE in the germline V gene. This CDR3 is CASSVAGQAETQYF. The CDR3 DNA follows: TGTGCCAGCAGCGTAGCCGGTCAAGCTGAGACCCAGTACTTC.

This clone was observed a handful of times. This chain uses TRBV5-6 with TRBJ2-1; TRBD1 matches at 9 bases. This CDR3 region has 16 residues. The germline V gene encodes CDR1 SGHDT and CDR2 YYEEEE. V trimming: 0 bases; J trimming: 7 bases; junction bases outside the gene matches: 8. The DNA of the CDR3 is TGTGCCAGCAGCTTGGGGGTGGACAGGGGAAGGAATGAGCAGTTCTTC. Protein: CASSLGVDRGRNEQFF.

This chain connects TRBV25-1 to TRBJ2-1, with TRBD1 matching over 7 bases. The CDR3 has 13 amino acids. Germline V CDR1 and CDR2: MGHDK, SYGVNS. V shed 8 bases and J 3 bases; nucleotides not matched to a gene: 4. CDR3 bases: TGTGCCAGCCGGGACAGAAACTACAATGAGCAGTTCTTC. This gives the protein CASRDRNYNEQFF.

This clone occurred once. The V gene is TRBV18, the J gene TRBJ2-7; possibly TRBD1 for D (6 bases). In germline, CDR1 is KGHSH, CDR2 LQKENI. V was clipped by 6 bases and J by 4 bases, with 16 bases between them. The CDR3 covers 14 residues. In nucleotides, the CDR3 is TGTGCCAGCTCGCGCTCCGGGACAAAATACGAGCAGTACTTC. Protein sequence: CASSRSGTKYEQYF.

This chain connects TRBV9 to TRBJ2-7, with unresolved D. Germline V gene data show CDR1 as SGDLS and CDR2 as YYNGEE. Trimming pared 0 bases from V and 0 bases from J, leaving 10 bases between. The CDR3 contains 15 residues. Written as DNA, the CDR3 is TGTGCCAGCAGCGTAGGAGACACCGCCTCCTACGAGCAGTACTTC. It codes for CASSVGDTASYEQYF.

This clone was counted only a few times. The chain recombines TRBV9 with TRBJ1-1; D not resolved. With 0 bases removed from V and 11 bases from J, the gap between germline ends came to 14 bases. This CDR3 has 13 amino acids. In germline, CDR1 is SGDLS, CDR2 YYNGEE. CDR3 nucleotide sequence: TGTGCCAGCAGCGTAGATGACACCCCTGGGGCTTTCTTT. Its translation: CASSVDDTPGAFF.

For this clone: At one of its ends the junction is not consistent with the germline gene, which may arise from a read error. The chain couples TRBV6-5 to TRBJ2-1, with TRBD1 matching over 8 bases. CDR1 and CDR2 (germline): MNHEY, SVGAGI. This CDR3 region has 13 residues. CDR3 nucleotide sequence: TGTGCCAGCAGTTACGAAGTGGGAATGGGACAGGTCTTC. Translated, it gives CASSYEVGMGQVF.

This clone was found a few times. This rearrangement joins TRBV12-3 or TRBV12-4 to TRBJ1-3; D perhaps matches TRBD1 (6 bases). The CDR3 sequence is 13 residues long. With 6 bases removed from V and 4 bases from J, the gap between germline ends came to 10 bases. CDR3 in DNA: TGTGCCAGCAGGGTTCAGGGGGGAAACACCATATATTTT. It specifies CASRVQGGNTIYF.

The chain has TRBV29-1 and TRBJ2-2; TRBD2 aligns across 8 bases. Germline-derived CDR1 and CDR2 are SQVTM and ANQGSEA. This CDR3 contains 14 residues. V trimming: 1 base; J trimming: 6 bases; junction bases outside the gene matches: 4. The CDR3 coding sequence is TGCAGCGTTGAAGCGGGACTAGTTTCCGGGGAGCTGTTTTTT. Translating gives CSVEAGLVSGELFF.

The gene calls are TRBV7-9 and TRBJ2-1; D is possibly TRBD1 (5 bases). The CDR3 consists of 15 residues. V was trimmed by 5 bases and J by 2 bases, leaving 13 bases between them. Looked up from germline, CDR1 is SEHNR and CDR2 is FQNEAQ (reference sequence). The CDR3 loop reads CASSPRDSPYNEQFF. The DNA of the CDR3 is TGTGCCAGCAGCCCCCGAGACAGCCCCTACAATGAGCAGTTCTTC.

V gene TRBV9 combines with J gene TRBJ2-2; 9 bases are a match to TRBD2. The CDR3 totals 15 residues. Germline V CDR1 and CDR2: SGDLS, YYNGEE. V was clipped by 3 bases and J by 6 bases; unmatched bases: 6. The CDR3 sequence is CASSAAGTSPGELFF. The CDR3 DNA reads TGTGCCAGCAGCGCCGCCGGGACTAGCCCCGGGGAGCTGTTTTTT.

This sequence joins TRBV7-2 and TRBJ1-4; 9 positions agree with TRBD1. CDR3 length: 15 residues. Germline CDR1 SGHTA, CDR2 FQGNSA. J was trimmed by 5 bases and V by 5 bases; bases with no gene match: 6. Written as DNA, the CDR3 is TGTGCCAGCAGCGCAATCGGACAGGGGAATGAAAAACTGTTTTTT. Amino acids: CASSAIGQGNEKLFF. Using reference TRBV7-2 and TRBJ1-4 for the parts outside the CDR3, the full variable domain is GAGVSQSPSNKVTEKGKDVELRCDPISGHTALYWYRQSLGQGLEFLIYFQGNSAPDKSGLPSDRFSAERTGGSVSTLTIQRTQQEDSAVYLCASSAIGQGNEKLFFGSGTQLSVL.

This clone was picked up a small number of times. Other DNA sequences in the sample encode the same CDR3. The genes are TRBV6-2 or TRBV6-3 and TRBJ1-1; TRBD1 is a possible D gene (6 bases). CDR1 is MNHEY and CDR2 is SVGEGT in the germline V gene. The CDR3 is 15 amino acids. Trimming shortened V by 2 bases and J by 0 bases, and 10 bases separated the two germline ends. The CDR3 region has the DNA TGTGCCAGCAGTTACCGACAGGTCCTGAACACTGAAGCTTTCTTT. Amino acids: CASSYRQVLNTEAFF.

This chain uses TRBV12-3 or TRBV12-4 with TRBJ1-5, with TRBD1 as a possible D gene (5 bases). Trimming shortened V by 7 bases and J by 4 bases, and 11 bases separated the two germline ends. The CDR3 has 13 amino acids. As DNA, the CDR3 is TGTGCCAGCACCCTGGGGGGGAATCAGCCCCAGCATTTT. Translating gives CASTLGGNQPQHF.

CDR3 DNA sequence: TGTGCCAGCAGCTTGGGGGTTAGCGGAGGGTACGAGCAGTACTTC. Its protein is CASSLGVSGGYEQYF. The chain is built from TRBV5-5 and TRBJ2-7; D possibly corresponds to TRBD2 (6 bases). The V gene's germline CDR1 is SGHKS and CDR2 YYEKEE (reference sequence). Trimming pared 0 bases from V and 4 bases from J, leaving 14 bases between. CDR3 length: 15 amino acids.

This sequence joins TRBV29-1 and TRBJ2-1; TRBD1 is a possible D gene (6 bases). V was trimmed by 4 bases and J by 4 bases, leaving 14 bases between them. CDR1 SQVTM and CDR2 ANQGSEA come from the germline V gene. The CDR3 sequence is 14 residues long. The CDR3 region is CSVVGQGQYNEQFF. CDR3 nucleotide sequence: TGCAGCGTTGTGGGTCAGGGGCAATACAATGAGCAGTTCTTC.

The chain couples TRBV25-1 to TRBJ1-1, with 8 bases lining up with TRBD1. The J segment lost 3 bases and the V segment lost 2 bases, leaving 11 bases of the junction unmatched. Germline V gene lookup returns CDR1 MGHDK and CDR2 SYGVNS. This CDR3 is 17 amino acids long. CDR3 nucleotide sequence: TGTGCCAGCAGTGAACCGATGGACAGGGAAGGCGACACTGAAGCTTTCTTT. The encoded protein is CASSEPMDREGDTEAFF.

The chain links TRBV19 to TRBJ2-7; possible D gene TRBD2, 6 bases. V was cut by 5 bases and J by 12 bases, with 23 bases left in between. This CDR3 has 14 amino acids. Germline lookup yields CDR1 LNHDA and CDR2 SQIVND (reference sequence). The CDR3 reads CASSAGPGTLRRYF. The CDR3 DNA is TGTGCCAGTAGTGCTGGTCCCGGGACTTTACGGCGGTACTTC.

The rearrangement links TRBV7-2 to TRBJ2-7; TRBD2 matches at 12 bases. The J segment lost 0 bases and the V segment lost 5 bases, leaving 8 bases of the junction unmatched. Germline V lookup: CDR1 SGHTA, CDR2 FQGNSA. This CDR3 spans 17 amino acids. The CDR3 DNA reads as TGTGCCAGCAGCGCCAGAAGGACTAGCGGGACCTCCTACGAGCAGTACTTC. This encodes CASSARRTSGTSYEQYF.